This T cell receptor (beta chain) is from a study of T cell changes during pregnancy in multiple sclerosis (dated 2019 in TCRdb). Turning to the overall study: Changes in the T cell repertoire over the course of pregnancy were examined in this study in women with multiple sclerosis.

CDR1 and CDR2 were assigned from the germline V gene as SGHRS and YFSETQ. From V the trimming removes 2 bases and from J it removes 6 bases, while the gene matches leave 3 bases of the junction unaccounted for. Spanning cysteine to phenylalanine, the CDR3 consists of 14 amino acids. This entry keeps only the CDR3 DNA: 42 bases, framed from base 1. The method was the immunoSEQ multiplex PCR assay. Here the immuneACCESS table is served through TCRdb, limited to in-frame sequences with V and J called. Missing clones are a known gap in these copies; in checked studies unresolved V genes cover under half, and the rest lacks a known reason. This sample comprises approximately 87,000 clones, about 90% of them detected only once. Approximately 0.47% of the sample is taken by the ten largest. Points on this clone: What this receptor recognizes is not known. Base quality data are lacking; no much larger clone is found one base away.

Sequences were derived from CD4+ T cells from peripheral blood mononuclear cells, sampled in the second trimester of pregnancy. The sequence derives from a female donor with multiple sclerosis, enrolled in a pregnancy study. The chain employs TRBV5-1 and TRBJ1-5, with 9 bases in between that match TRBD1. The CDR3 region: CASSLQGAGQPQHF. The nucleotide sequence is given as TGCGCCAGCAGCTTACAGGGGGCGGGTCAGCCCCAGCATTTT.